Presented here are 20 T cell receptor beta chains from one specimen sequenced in a study of CD8+ T cells in alopecia areata. Extraction and reverse transcription of RNA yielded cDNA as the sequencing template. Measured with immunoSEQ multiplex PCR; TCRdb has only the in-frame clones, and not every one. Of 110,000 to 150,000 clones detected, approximately 51% appear once; the ten largest clones hold more than 0.95%. The sequencing used CD4+ T cells sorted from blood, collected at week 0. The receptors originated from a human donor with alopecia areata.

This clone occurred a few times. The CDR3, as DNA: TGTGCCAGCAGCCAGCTTAGACGGGAAGGGTCCAACTATGGCTACACCTTC. Translated, it gives CASSQLRREGSNYGYTF. The J gene is TRBJ1-2, the V gene TRBV4-2, with D unclear. V shed 3 bases and J shed 2 bases, with 19 bases lying between them. The CDR3 sequence is 17 residues long. In germline, CDR1 is LGHNA, CDR2 YNFKEQ.

The V call is TRBV29-1, the J call TRBJ2-2; 11 bases line up with TRBD1. The V gene end was trimmed by 6 bases and the J gene end by 4 bases; junction bases not matched to a gene: 7. CDR1 is SQVTM and CDR2 is ANQGSEA in the germline V gene. The CDR3 extends over 15 amino acids. CDR3 residues: CSVGRGQGGTGELFF. The CDR3 DNA follows: TGCAGCGTGGGCCGGGGACAGGGGGGCACCGGGGAGCTGTTTTTT.

This clone was observed a few times. The chain couples TRBV30 to TRBJ2-7; D unresolved. Germline V gene data show CDR1 as GTSNPN and CDR2 as SVGIG (reference sequence). Trimming took 3 bases from V and 4 from J, leaving 10 bases between them. The CDR3 loop spans 12 amino acids. CDR3 sequence (DNA): TGTGCCTGGAGAGCGTCTTGGTACGAGCAGTACTTC. Translation: CAWRASWYEQYF. The whole variable domain, remainder taken from reference TRBV30 and TRBJ2-7, is SQTIHQWPATLVQPVGSPLSLECTVEGTSNPNLYWYRQAAGRGLQLLFYSVGIGQISSEVPQNLSASRPQDRQFILSSKKLLLSDSGFYLCAWRASWYEQYFGPGTRLTVT.

This chain uses TRBV14 with TRBJ2-2; a possible D gene is TRBD1 (5 bases). Germline loops: CDR1 SGHDN, CDR2 FVKESK. Trimming took off 1 base at V and 5 bases at J, with 14 bases between the two ends. This CDR3 spans 16 amino acids. The CDR3 protein is CASSQVAGSLTGELFF. The DNA for the CDR3 is TGTGCCAGCAGCCAAGTGGCAGGGTCATTGACCGGGGAGCTGTTTTTT.

This clone was counted only a few times. The chain combines TRBV29-1 with TRBJ2-1, with 7 nucleotides matching TRBD2. V trimming: 4 bases; J trimming: 0 bases; junction bases outside the gene matches: 3. Germline lookup yields CDR1 SQVTM and CDR2 ANQGSEA. This CDR3 region has 14 residues. This chain's CDR3 is CSVVGGSSYNEQFF. The CDR3 DNA follows: TGCAGCGTTGTCGGCGGGAGCTCCTACAATGAGCAGTTCTTC.

V and J are TRBV28 and TRBJ2-3; unclear D gene. This CDR3 spans 16 amino acids. V was pared by 7 bases and J by 0 bases, with 17 bases between. The germline V gene encodes CDR1 MDHEN and CDR2 SYDVKM. In nucleotides, the CDR3 is TGTGCCAGCACCAAGAAGCCCTTCCCTAGCACAGATACGCAGTATTTT. Translated, it gives CASTKKPFPSTDTQYF.

This chain uses TRBV5-4 with TRBJ1-2; D remains ambiguous. V was cut by 2 bases and J by 2 bases, with 13 bases left in between. Germline-derived CDR1 and CDR2 are SGHNT and YYREEE (reference sequence). The CDR3 has 15 residues. The CDR3: CASSFGRSTNYGYTF. The CDR3 bases are TGTGCCAGCAGCTTCGGCCGGAGTACGAACTATGGCTACACCTTC.

The rearrangement links TRBV27 to TRBJ1-5; 7 bases align to TRBD1. Trimming at V came to 2 bases and at J to 3 bases, leaving 4 bases not matched to a gene. The CDR3 is 15 amino acids. Germline CDR1 is MNHEY and CDR2 is SMNVEV (reference sequence). CDR3: CASSLKGATNQPQHF. The CDR3 nucleotides are TGTGCCAGCAGTTTAAAGGGGGCTACCAATCAGCCCCAGCATTTT.

This clone was picked up a small number of times. The chain combines TRBV4-1 with TRBJ2-7, with a weak D call TRBD2 (6 bases). The CDR3 runs 16 residues. Germline CDR1 MGHRA, CDR2 YSYEKL. The germline V and J ends were trimmed by 0 bases and 2 bases, with 14 bases remaining between them. The CDR3 spells CASSQDWGGRTYEQYF. CDR3 nucleotides: TGCGCCAGCAGCCAAGATTGGGGTGGGAGGACCTACGAGCAGTACTTC.

The V and J genes are TRBV7-2 and TRBJ2-7, with 12 bases identical to TRBD1. This CDR3 comprises 15 residues. Germline-derived CDR1 and CDR2 are SGHTA and FQGNSA. V shed 1 base, J shed 9 bases, and the junction held 7 bases outside the gene matches. The DNA of the CDR3 is TGTGCCAGCAGCTTAGGGGGACAGGGGGCAACCGGGCAGTACTTC. Translation gives CASSLGGQGATGQYF.

This sequence joins TRBV19 and TRBJ2-1; 9 nucleotides agree with TRBD2. The CDR3 is made up of 13 amino acids. Germline-derived CDR1 and CDR2 are LNHDA and SQIVND (reference sequence). The CDR3 protein is CSTVSGGYNEQFF. The CDR3 DNA reads as TGTTCGACTGTTAGCGGGGGATACAATGAGCAGTTCTTC.

V and J are TRBV27 and TRBJ1-2, with TRBD1 as a possible D gene (6 bases). CDR1 and CDR2 from the germline V gene are MNHEY and SMNVEV (reference sequence). Trimming shortened V by 5 bases and J by 5 bases, and 9 bases separated the two germline ends. This CDR3 contains 12 residues. Written as DNA, the CDR3 is TGTGCCAGCAGTACACAGGGATATGGCTACACCTTC. Protein: CASSTQGYGYTF.

In its sample, this clone was seen a few times. The genes are TRBV7-9 and TRBJ1-1; 7 nucleotides match TRBD1. The CDR3 runs to 15 residues. Per germline, CDR1 SEHNR and CDR2 FQNEAQ (reference sequence). V shed 5 bases and J 1 base; nucleotides not matched to a gene: 7. This CDR3 reads CASSPEGQPNTEAFF. As DNA, the CDR3 is TGTGCCAGCAGCCCGGAGGGACAGCCGAACACTGAAGCTTTCTTT. Full variable domain (missing parts from reference TRBV7-9 and TRBJ1-1): DTGVSQNPRHKITKRGQNVTFRCDPISEHNRLYWYRQTLGQGPEFLTYFQNEAQLEKSRLLSDRFSAERPKGSFSTLEIQRTEQGDSAMYLCASSPEGQPNTEAFFGQGTRLTVV.

CDR3 region: CAWGAFYEQYF. CDR3 in DNA: TGTGCCTGGGGAGCCTTCTACGAGCAGTACTTC. The chain combines TRBV30 with TRBJ2-7; no definite D call. The V gene's germline CDR1 is GTSNPN and CDR2 SVGIG (reference sequence). V lost 5 bases to trimming and J lost 3 bases, with 8 bases between them. This CDR3 has 11 amino acids.

This chain connects TRBV30 to TRBJ2-2; no definite D call. Between the trimmed V and J ends, which lost 2 bases and 0 bases, there was a span of 7 bases. The CDR3 covers 14 residues. Germline V gene sequence: CDR1 GTSNPN, CDR2 SVGIG (reference sequence). The CDR3 loop is CAWSKAANTGELFF. For the CDR3, the DNA is TGTGCCTGGAGTAAAGCCGCGAACACCGGGGAGCTGTTTTTT.

This clone was observed a few times. The V and J genes are TRBV5-6 and TRBJ2-1, with 9 bases aligning to TRBD1. From germline, CDR1 is SGHDT and CDR2 YYEEEE. J lost 12 bases, V lost 0 bases, and 4 bases had no gene match. This CDR3 has 13 residues. DNA of the CDR3: TGTGCCAGCAGCTTGGACGGACAGGGGTCGCAGTTCTTC. Protein sequence: CASSLDGQGSQFF.

V and J are TRBV13 and TRBJ2-7; perhaps D is TRBD1 or TRBD2 (5 bases each). Germline V lookup: CDR1 PRHDT, CDR2 FYEKMQ (reference sequence). The V and J ends lost 5 bases and 4 bases respectively, with 15 bases between them. This CDR3 is 14 amino acids long. DNA for the CDR3: TGTGCCAGCAGCCTTCGGGACCTCCCGTACGAGCAGTACTTC. Translated, it gives CASSLRDLPYEQYF.

This chain joins TRBV30 and TRBJ1-3; TRBD1 aligns across 8 bases. The CDR3 has 14 amino acids. Germline loops: CDR1 GTSNPN, CDR2 SVGIG (reference sequence). V trimming: 2 bases; J trimming: 3 bases; junction bases outside the gene matches: 3. The CDR3 region has the DNA TGTGCCTGGAGTACACAGGGGGGTGGAAACACCATATATTTT. Translated, it gives CAWSTQGGGNTIYF. Full variable domain (outside the CDR3, taken from reference TRBV30 and TRBJ1-3): SQTIHQWPATLVQPVGSPLSLECTVEGTSNPNLYWYRQAAGRGLQLLFYSVGIGQISSEVPQNLSASRPQDRQFILSSKKLLLSDSGFYLCAWSTQGGGNTIYFGEGSWLTVV.

The chain links TRBV28 to TRBJ1-2, with D possibly TRBD1 on 5 matching bases. V was pared by 7 bases and J by 5 bases, with 14 bases between. The germline V gene encodes CDR1 MDHEN and CDR2 SYDVKM. The CDR3 sequence is 13 residues long. CDR3 sequence reads: CASTGRLWYGYTF. CDR3 nucleotides: TGTGCCAGCACGGGGCGCTTGTGGTATGGCTACACCTTC.

The V and J genes are TRBV7-6 and TRBJ2-5; 11 positions agree with TRBD2. The CDR3 has 16 residues. Germline CDR1 is SGHVS and CDR2 is FNYEAQ. The V gene end was trimmed by 6 bases and the J gene end by 3 bases; junction bases not matched to a gene: 9. CDR3 DNA: TGTGCCAGCAGGCTAAACCCGGGACTAGCGGAAGAGACCCAGTACTTC. Amino acids: CASRLNPGLAEETQYF.